Listed below are T cell receptor beta chains from one sample, sequenced in a study of blood T cell repertoires in COVID-19. Some clones are missing from TCRdb's copy, which holds only in-frame ones; the method was immunoSEQ multiplex PCR. Among approximately 250,000 clones listed, 88% were seen once. The sample comprised PBMCs or T cells enriched from blood (not recorded which). Receptor source: an older woman in a cohort exposed to, infected with or recovered from COVID-19 (not recorded which). Each CDR3 is given with its conserved first and last residue. Fields, in order: D gene, J gene, V gene, clone size, CDR3 DNA, CDR3 protein. A D gene is named only where the DNA matches it firmly. Clone size appears in some rows only: once, few, many, or a class for an expanded clone.

. | TRBJ2-7 | TRBV27 | . | TGTGCCAGCAGTTTATCGGCCCCAATGCCGTTTTACGAGCAGTACTTC | CASSLSAPMPFYEQYF
TRBD1 | TRBJ2-7 | TRBV11-2 | . | TGTGCCAGCAGCTCCCGACAGGGAAAGACAGACGAGCAGTACTTC | CASSSRQGKTDEQYF
TRBD2 | TRBJ2-3 | TRBV7-9 | . | TGTGCCAGCAGCCCTAGCGGGATCCCCACAGATACGCAGTATTTT | CASSPSGIPTDTQYF
. | TRBJ1-4 | TRBV4-3 | . | TGCGCCAGCAGCCAAGGGGGCGGGGGCATAGTTGCAACTAATGAAAAACTGTTTTTT | CASSQGGGGIVATNEKLFF
TRBD2 | TRBJ2-1 | TRBV2 | . | TGTGCCAGCAGCCCTTTCGGTAGCGGGAGTTCCCGGGGTATTGACAATGAGCAGTTCTTC | CASSPFGSGSSRGIDNEQFF
. | TRBJ2-1 | TRBV10-3 | . | TGTGCCATCAGTGGGAGGTTCTCGGCGTACAATGAGCAGTTCTTC | CAISGRFSAYNEQFF
. | TRBJ2-6 | TRBV27 | . | TGTGCCAGCAGTACAGGACCGACTAGCTCTGGGGCCAACGTCCTGACTTTC | CASSTGPTSSGANVLTF
. | TRBJ1-1 | TRBV23-1 | . | TGCGCCAGCAGTCAATCGTGTCGGACTGAAGCTTTCTTT | CASSQSCRTEAFF
. | TRBJ1-2 | TRBV5-1 | few | TGCGCCAGCAGCTTGGGCGGAGGGTCTCGGGGCTACACCTTC | CASSLGGGSRGYTF
TRBD1 | TRBJ2-5 | TRBV6-1 | . | TGTGCCAGCAGTGAGAGCAGGGGGCGTAAAGAGACCCAGTACTTC | CASSESRGRKETQYF
. | TRBJ2-2 | TRBV9 | . | TGTGCCAGCAGCGCACCGGGACTGGCGAACACCGGGGAGCTGTTTTTT | CASSAPGLANTGELFF
TRBD2 | TRBJ2-5 | TRBV11-2 | . | TGTGCCAGCAGCTTATGGGCGGGGGATACGGAGACCCAGTACTTC | CASSLWAGDTETQYF
TRBD2 | TRBJ2-1 | TRBV4-2 | few | TGTGCCAGCAGCCAAGAGGTTTCGCGGGAGGGCGGTAATGAGCAGTTCTTC | CASSQEVSREGGNEQFF
. | TRBJ2-7 | TRBV9 | . | TGTGCCAGCAGCGTAGGCGGCGTGGCCACCTACGAGCAGTACTTC | CASSVGGVATYEQYF
. | TRBJ2-5 | TRBV7-2 | . | TGTGCCAGCAGCTTGGGGCCATCCTCACAAGAGACCCAGTACTTC | CASSLGPSSQETQYF
. | TRBJ2-2 | TRBV28 | . | TGTGCCAGCAGTTTTCGGGGGGCCACCGGGGAGCTGTTTTTT | CASSFRGATGELFF
TRBD2 | TRBJ2-2 | TRBV24-1 | . | TGTGCCACCAGTGACCCACTAGCGGGAACGAACACCGGGGAGCTGTTTTTT | CATSDPLAGTNTGELFF
. | TRBJ1-2 | TRBV5-1 | . | TGCGCCAGCAGCCCACAGGGAGACTATGGCTACACCTTC | CASSPQGDYGYTF
. | TRBJ2-7 | TRBV11-3 | few | TGTGCCAGCAGCTCAGGGTTCGACGAGCAGTACTTC | CASSSGFDEQYF
TRBD2 | TRBJ2-3 | TRBV4-2 | . | TGTGCCAGCAGCCAGGTATCTAGCGGGCCTAGCACAGATACGCAGTATTTT | CASSQVSSGPSTDTQYF
. | TRBJ2-1 | TRBV20-1 | few | TGCAGTGCTAGTTCCAGCGAAGGGGCAACGAATGAGCAGTTCTTC | CSASSSEGATNEQFF
. | TRBJ2-1 | TRBV29-1 | . | TGCAGCGTTGCATACCGGGACAATGAGCAGTTCTTC | CSVAYRDNEQFF
TRBD1 | TRBJ2-2 | TRBV19 | . | TGTGCCAGTAGTATAGGGGCTCGGACAGGGTACACCGGGGAGCTGTTTTTT | CASSIGARTGYTGELFF
TRBD2 | TRBJ2-3 | TRBV2 | . | TGTGCCAGCAGATGGGCGGGGGGACGCACAGATACGCAGTATTTT | CASRWAGGRTDTQYF
. | TRBJ2-5 | TRBV19 | . | TGTGCCAGTAGTAAGGGTGCGGGCTATGGGGAGACCCAGTACTTC | CASSKGAGYGETQYF
TRBD1 | TRBJ2-1 | TRBV5-1 | . | TGCGCCAGCAGCTTACACTTTGGACAGGGCAATGAGCAGTTCTTC | CASSLHFGQGNEQFF
TRBD2 | TRBJ2-3 | TRBV27 | . | TGTGCCAGCAGTCCCCGGGGTAGCGGGAGAACAGATACGCAGTATTTT | CASSPRGSGRTDTQYF
TRBD2 | TRBJ2-1 | TRBV5-1 | . | TGCGCCAGCAGCCCGGGGGGGCTCCCCCACAATGAGCAGTTCTTC | CASSPGGLPHNEQFF
. | TRBJ2-2 | TRBV5-1 | . | TGCGCCAGCAGCCGCGACGGGACCGGGGAGCTGTTTTTT | CASSRDGTGELFF
. | TRBJ2-1 | TRBV7-2 | . | TGTGCCAGCAGCTTAGTCAGAAGACAGGGAGGAAATGAGCAGTTCTTC | CASSLVRRQGGNEQFF
TRBD1 | TRBJ1-1 | TRBV19 | . | TGTGCCAGTAGTAGACAGACAGGGACTGAAGCTTTCTTT | CASSRQTGTEAFF
. | TRBJ1-5 | TRBV4-1 | . | TGCGCCAGCAGCCCCTATACCTATAGCAATCAGCCCCAGCATTTT | CASSPYTYSNQPQHF
TRBD2 | TRBJ2-7 | TRBV11-2 | . | TGTGCCAGCAGCTTAGCCGGCTCTAGCGGGAGTTACGAGCAGTACTTC | CASSLAGSSGSYEQYF
. | TRBJ1-1 | TRBV28 | . | TGTGCCAGCAGTTTATGGGGGGGTGGTGGCGAAGCTTTCTTT | CASSLWGGGGEAFF
TRBD1 | TRBJ1-2 | TRBV7-2 | . | TGTGCCAGCAGCTGGGACCGGACAGGGAACTATGGCTACACCTTC | CASSWDRTGNYGYTF
. | TRBJ2-1 | TRBV20-1 | . | TGCAGTGCTAGAGATGGCTTTGAGCAGTTCTTC | CSARDGFEQFF
TRBD2 | TRBJ2-2 | TRBV5-1 | . | TGCGCCAGCAGCTGGGGACTAGCGGCGAACACCGGGGAGCTGTTTTTT | CASSWGLAANTGELFF
. | TRBJ2-7 | TRBV30 | . | TGTGCCTGGAGTGTCACCTACGAGCAGTACTTC | CAWSVTYEQYF
TRBD2 | TRBJ2-1 | TRBV24-1 | . | TGTGCCACCAGTGATTCCTCCGGGACTAGCGGGAGACTCGATGAGCAGTTCTTC | CATSDSSGTSGRLDEQFF
. | TRBJ1-3 | TRBV7-6 | . | TGTGCCAGCAGCACAGAGGACAGATCTGGAAACACCATATATTTT | CASSTEDRSGNTIYF
. | TRBJ2-2 | TRBV6-5 | . | TGTGCCAGCAGGGTAGATGTGCGGGTCGGGGAGCTGTTTTTT | CASRVDVRVGELFF
. | TRBJ1-4 | TRBV28 | . | TGTGCCAGCAGTTCGGGTGGGACTAATGAAAAACTGTTTTTT | CASSSGGTNEKLFF
TRBD2 | TRBJ2-1 | TRBV14 | . | TGTGCCAGCAGGCAGGCTAGCGGGAGATTGAGTGAGCAGTTCTTC | CASRQASGRLSEQFF
. | TRBJ2-3 | TRBV7-9 | . | TGTGCCAGCAGCTTATCTGCAGATACGCAGTATTTT | CASSLSADTQYF
TRBD2 | TRBJ2-4 | TRBV27 | . | TGTGCCAGCAGTTTAGCGGGAGGGTCGGACATTCAGTACTTC | CASSLAGGSDIQYF
TRBD2 | TRBJ2-2 | TRBV11-2 | . | TGTGCCAGCAGCCCCTTCGGGCGGGAGTTTACCGGGGAGCTGTTTTTT | CASSPFGREFTGELFF
TRBD1 | TRBJ1-2 | TRBV7-9 | . | TGTGCCAGCAGTTGGGACAGATCTAACTATGGCTACACCTTC | CASSWDRSNYGYTF
. | TRBJ1-2 | TRBV15 | . | TGTGCCACCAGCAGAGAAGGACAGCGCGGCTACACCTTC | CATSREGQRGYTF
TRBD1 | TRBJ2-7 | TRBV7-3 | . | TGTGCCAGCAGCCCCAAATGGGACAGGGCACTTCCCGTAGCCTACGAGCAGTACTTC | CASSPKWDRALPVAYEQYF
TRBD1 | TRBJ1-4 | TRBV5-4 | . | TGTGCCAGCAGATTCATACCGGACAGGGGGGAGGGTGAAAAACTGTTTTTT | CASRFIPDRGEGEKLFF
TRBD2 | TRBJ2-7 | TRBV5-1 | . | TGCGCCAGCAGCTTTGACATGGATAGCGGGGGCTACGAGCAGTACTTC | CASSFDMDSGGYEQYF
. | TRBJ1-2 | TRBV27 | once | TGTGCCAGCAGTTTAAAGGGGGAAATCCTCTATGGCTACACCTTC | CASSLKGEILYGYTF
. | TRBJ2-1 | TRBV7-2 | . | TGTGCCAGCAGCTTAAGAGGAGCGGCCGGGTCCTACAATGAGCAGTTCTTC | CASSLRGAAGSYNEQFF
. | TRBJ2-2 | TRBV30 | . | TGTGCCTGGAGCGGGTGGACCGGGGAGCTGTTTTTT | CAWSGWTGELFF